This T cell receptor beta chain emerged from a study of T cell responses to AZD1222 COVID-19 vaccine. Study-level points and caveats: Dominant CD4 TCR responses targeted spike regions 160-218 and 743-854. Donors were mostly white British, more females; clonal diversity possibly underestimated.

The germline CDR1 and CDR2 sequences are SGHAT and FQNNGV. There are 14 residues in the CDR3. V lost 4 bases to trimming and J lost 0 bases, with 9 bases between them. Here immunoSEQ multiplex PCR was the method, and the copy in TCRdb shows in-frame clones only, minus some. The sample has about 30,000 clones; 93% are singletons. Turning to this clone: Its antigen is not known.

J is TRBJ1-1 and V is TRBV11-2, with D uncertain. This TCR was recovered from an adult in good health. Sample: peripheral blood, taken on day 0 of AZD1222 vaccination. DNA for the CDR3: TGTGCCAGCAGCTACCCTCCCTTGAACACTGAAGCTTTCTTT. This gives the protein CASSYPPLNTEAFF.